A selection of T cell receptor beta chains follows, all from one sample in a study of T cell responses to AZD1222 COVID-19 vaccine. Some clones are missing from TCRdb's copy, which holds only in-frame ones; the method was immunoSEQ multiplex PCR. The data show 100,000 to 120,000 clones, around nine tenths seen once. Sequenced here: peripheral blood, sampled on day 0 of AZD1222 vaccination. These TCRs come from an adult in good health. Both conserved end residues are part of each CDR3. A D gene is named only where the DNA matches it firmly. Expanded clones are given a class, and other clones once, few, many or no size at all.

size,D,V,J,CDR3,DNA
.,.,TRBV24-1,TRBJ2-3,CATSKGGGPDTQYF,TGTGCCACCAGTAAGGGGGGTGGGCCAGATACGCAGTATTTT
.,.,TRBV11-3,TRBJ1-1,CASTEEQWNTEAFF,TGTGCCAGCACTGAGGAGCAGTGGAACACTGAAGCTTTCTTT
.,.,TRBV20-1,TRBJ1-5,CSASRLASPNNNQPQHF,TGCAGTGCTAGTCGTTTGGCATCACCTAACAACAATCAGCCCCAGCATTTT
.,.,TRBV19,TRBJ1-2,CASSIRRSTANYGYTF,TGTGCCAGTAGTATCCGGAGGTCCACCGCTAACTATGGCTACACCTTC
.,.,TRBV29-1,TRBJ2-3,CSLKPGSTDTQYF,TGCAGCCTCAAACCCGGGTCCACAGATACGCAGTATTTT
once,.,TRBV7-9,TRBJ1-4,CASSPGIRSTNEKLFF,TGTGCCAGCAGCCCCGGGATCAGGTCGACTAATGAAAAACTGTTTTTT
once,TRBD1,TRBV19,TRBJ2-5,CASSLTGVAKTQYF,TGTGCCAGTAGTTTGACAGGGGTTGCCAAGACCCAGTACTTC
.,TRBD1,TRBV24-1,TRBJ2-3,CATSATGGGDTQYF,TGTGCCACCAGTGCCACAGGGGGCGGAGATACGCAGTATTTT
once,.,TRBV9,TRBJ2-2,CASSVVNQGSTGELFF,TGTGCCAGCAGCGTAGTGAACCAGGGGTCCACCGGGGAGCTGTTTTTT
.,TRBD1,TRBV7-2,TRBJ2-3,CASSSRGPDTQYF,TGTGCCAGCAGCTCAAGGGGGCCAGATACGCAGTATTTT
.,.,TRBV4-1,TRBJ1-5,CASSLSQGIGNQPQHF,TGCGCCAGCAGCCTAAGCCAGGGAATCGGAAATCAGCCCCAGCATTTT
.,TRBD1,TRBV7-2,TRBJ1-5,CASSFPGQSQPQHF,TGTGCCAGCAGCTTTCCGGGACAGAGTCAGCCCCAGCATTTT
.,.,TRBV28,TRBJ2-4,CASSLAKAARAKNIQYF,TGTGCCAGCAGTTTAGCTAAGGCGGCCCGAGCCAAAAACATTCAGTACTTC
.,TRBD2,TRBV19,TRBJ2-7,CASSQGLAVYEQYF,TGTGCCAGTAGCCAGGGACTAGCGGTTTACGAGCAGTACTTC
few,.,TRBV10-3,TRBJ2-3,CAISESPGSVPGEDTQYF,TGTGCCATCAGTGAGTCCCCGGGATCGGTACCAGGGGAAGATACGCAGTATTTT
.,.,TRBV6-6,TRBJ2-1,CASRRLLEGGGNEQFF,TGTGCCAGCAGGCGCTTGCTGGAGGGCGGTGGTAATGAGCAGTTCTTC
.,TRBD1,TRBV7-9,TRBJ1-4,CASSPGQGRNEKLFF,TGTGCCAGCAGCCCCGGACAGGGACGTAATGAAAAACTGTTTTTT
once,TRBD1,TRBV9,TRBJ1-2,CASSPDRAVYTF,TGTGCCAGCAGCCCCGACAGGGCGGTTTACACCTTC
.,.,TRBV27,TRBJ1-2,CASSLGPNGGYTF,TGTGCCAGCAGTCTGGGGCCTAACGGCGGCTACACCTTC
once,.,TRBV7-9,TRBJ2-5,CASSLGTGWQETQYF,TGTGCCAGCAGCTTGGGAACGGGGTGGCAAGAGACCCAGTACTTC
.,TRBD2,TRBV4-2,TRBJ2-2,CASTEGLAGDYTGELFF,TGTGCCAGCACCGAGGGACTAGCGGGAGACTACACCGGGGAGCTGTTTTTT
.,.,TRBV25-1,TRBJ2-7,CASSEVEGRGGTYEQYF,TGTGCCAGCAGTGAAGTCGAGGGGAGAGGGGGAACCTACGAGCAGTACTTC
once,TRBD2,TRBV28,TRBJ2-1,CASSPPGIAGVSYNEQFF,TGTGCCAGCAGCCCACCAGGGATTGCGGGAGTCTCCTACAATGAGCAGTTCTTC
.,.,TRBV27,TRBJ1-1,CASSSSNPAGRVDTEAFF,TGTGCCAGCAGTTCCTCCAATCCGGCGGGGCGGGTGGATACTGAAGCTTTCTTT
.,.,TRBV5-5,TRBJ2-2,CASSNDLRPTNTGELFF,TGTGCCAGCAGCAATGATCTCCGCCCTACGAACACCGGGGAGCTGTTTTTT
.,TRBD1,TRBV15,TRBJ2-1,CATSPGTGPYNEQFF,TGTGCCACCAGCCCGGGGACAGGCCCTTACAATGAGCAGTTCTTC
.,TRBD1,TRBV2,TRBJ2-7,CASSEQGVEQYF,TGTGCCAGCAGCGAACAGGGGGTCGAGCAGTACTTC
.,.,TRBV11-2,TRBJ1-2,CASSPYRGQGYTF,TGTGCCAGCAGCCCCTATCGGGGGCAAGGCTACACCTTC
.,TRBD1,TRBV7-3,TRBJ2-3,CASSLGTGGLDTQYF,TGTGCCAGCAGCTTGGGGACAGGGGGCTTAGATACGCAGTATTTT
.,.,TRBV11-2,TRBJ2-7,CASSLDPLPPGNEQYF,TGTGCCAGCAGCTTAGACCCACTCCCCCCGGGGAACGAGCAGTACTTC
.,.,TRBV12-5,TRBJ1-2,CASGLEGFYGYTF,TGTGCTAGTGGTTTGGAGGGATTCTATGGCTACACCTTC
.,.,TRBV19,TRBJ1-3,CASSISTSRVFGNTIYF,TGTGCCAGTAGTATCTCCACCAGCAGGGTATTCGGAAACACCATATATTTT
.,.,TRBV21-1,TRBJ2-3,CASSKGCTDTQYF,TGTGCCAGCAGCAAAGGATGCACAGATACGCAGTATTTT
.,TRBD1,TRBV4-1,TRBJ2-7,CASSRGLAGGYEQYF,TGCGCCAGCAGCCGGGGCCTTGCAGGGGGCTACGAGCAGTACTTC
.,TRBD1,TRBV19,TRBJ1-2,CASSRTGGVYGYTF,TGTGCCAGTAGCAGGACAGGGGGCGTTTATGGCTACACCTTC
.,.,TRBV4-1,TRBJ2-1,CASSQVIVGVDEQFF,TGCGCCAGCAGCCAAGTTATAGTAGGGGTCGATGAGCAGTTCTTC
.,.,TRBV2,TRBJ1-6,CATIGGRNSPLHF,TGTGCCACCATAGGGGGGCGTAATTCACCCCTCCACTTT
.,TRBD2,TRBV27,TRBJ2-7,CATVGGGSYEQYF,TGTGCCACGGTGGGGGGGGGCTCCTACGAGCAGTACTTC
.,.,TRBV10-2,TRBJ2-1,CATSSSASYNEQFF,TGCGCCACCTCCTCTAGCGCTTCCTACAATGAGCAGTTCTTC
.,.,TRBV7-9,TRBJ1-1,CASSSTGLMTNTEAFF,TGTGCCAGCAGCTCGACAGGTCTCATGACGAACACTGAAGCTTTCTTT
.,TRBD1,TRBV5-1,TRBJ2-5,CASSLAGKGGLETQYF,TGCGCCAGCAGCTTGGCCGGGAAAGGGGGCCTGGAGACCCAGTACTTC
.,.,TRBV28,TRBJ2-7,CARYYEQYF,TGTGCACGTTATTACGAGCAGTACTTC
.,TRBD1,TRBV7-6,TRBJ1-5,CASSWDSNSNQPQHF,TGTGCCAGCAGCTGGGACAGCAATAGCAATCAGCCCCAGCATTTT
.,TRBD1,TRBV29-1,TRBJ2-7,CSVQYGTGAQVQYF,TGCAGCGTCCAATACGGGACAGGTGCCCAAGTGCAGTACTTC
few,TRBD1,TRBV5-4,TRBJ2-2,CASSSGQGLRGELFF,TGTGCCAGCAGCTCGGGACAGGGTCTGCGCGGGGAGCTGTTTTTT